A single sample is the source of the 26 T cell receptor beta chains below, sequenced in a study of OX40 agonist ivuxolimab in advanced cancers. Produced via immunoSEQ multiplex PCR; TCRdb's table is partial and in-frame only. The table lists about 46,000 clones, about four fifths of them singletons. The sample was CD4+ or CD8+ T cells sorted from blood, taken in a trial of the OX40 agonist ivuxolimab. The receptor source for this set is an adult with an advanced solid tumor such as melanoma, head and neck, liver or kidney cancer.

This chain connects TRBV13 to TRBJ2-5, with 7 positions matching TRBD2. Germline CDR1 PRHDT, CDR2 FYEKMQ (reference sequence). The CDR3 extends over 14 amino acids. J lost 2 bases, V lost 5 bases, and 5 bases had no gene match. The CDR3 loop reads CASSRAGRQETQYF. Written as DNA, the CDR3 is TGTGCCAGCAGCCGAGCGGGGAGGCAAGAGACCCAGTACTTC.

This chain joins TRBV11-2 and TRBJ2-2; D is unresolved. Trimming took 0 bases from V and 6 from J, leaving 8 bases between them. The V gene's germline CDR1 is SGHAT and CDR2 FQNNGV. The CDR3 contains 14 residues. CDR3 DNA sequence: TGTGCCAGCAGCTTAGATAGATGGTCCGGGGAGCTGTTTTTT. This encodes CASSLDRWSGELFF. Full variable domain (missing parts from reference TRBV11-2 and TRBJ2-2): EAGVAQSPRYKIIEKRQSVAFWCNPISGHATLYWYQQILGQGPKLLIQFQNNGVVDDSQLPKDRFSAERLKGVDSTLKIQPAKLEDSAVYLCASSLDRWSGELFFGEGSRLTVL.

This clone was detected a few times. The chain combines TRBV12-5 with TRBJ1-4, with D unclear. Germline CDR1 LGHNT, CDR2 FRNRAP. The CDR3 spans 15 residues. V dropped 2 bases and J dropped 7 bases, with 14 bases sitting between them. The CDR3, as DNA: TGTGCTAGTGGTTTGTTGGGGTTCGCGGGTGAAAAACTGTTTTTT. Protein: CASGLLGFAGEKLFF. The full variable domain, rest sourced from reference TRBV12-5 and TRBJ1-4, is DARVTQTPRHKVTEMGQEVTMRCQPILGHNTVFWYRQTMMQGLELLAYFRNRAPLDDSGMPKDRFSAEMPDATLATLKIQPSEPRDSAVYFCASGLLGFAGEKLFFGSGTQLSVL.

V and J are TRBV19 and TRBJ2-6; TRBD1 aligns across 9 bases. Germline V CDR1 and CDR2: LNHDA, SQIVND (reference sequence). J gave up 9 bases and V 7 bases, and 7 bases lay outside the gene matches. CDR3 size: 14 residues. The CDR3 region has the DNA TGTGCCAGTATTTCACAGGGGGCAGGCAACGTCCTGACTTTC. It encodes CASISQGAGNVLTF.

The chain recombines TRBV19 with TRBJ1-5; D possibly corresponds to TRBD1 (5 bases). Trimming left V 3 bases short and J 9 bases short, with 9 bases between. Germline V CDR1 and CDR2: LNHDA, SQIVND (reference sequence). This CDR3 comprises 12 residues. The CDR3, as DNA: TGTGCCAGTAGTATGGGGGGGGTGCCCCAGCATTTT. The encoded protein is CASSMGGVPQHF.

The chain combines TRBV27 with TRBJ1-2, with 8 bases aligning to TRBD1. This CDR3 contains 16 residues. V gave up 3 bases and J gave up 7 bases; unmatched junction bases: 13. In germline, CDR1 is MNHEY, CDR2 SMNVEV (reference sequence). CDR3 sequence reads: CASSFSAGGAVSGYTF. In DNA form, the CDR3 reads TGTGCCAGCAGTTTTAGCGCAGGGGGCGCAGTCTCTGGCTACACCTTC.

This chain uses TRBV6-5 with TRBJ2-2; 9 nucleotides align to TRBD2. With 8 bases clipped from V and 4 bases from J, the junction kept 2 bases outside the gene matches. Germline CDR1 MNHEY, CDR2 SVGAGI. The CDR3 is made up of 13 amino acids. DNA for the CDR3: TGTGCCAGCTTGCGGGGGGGCACCGGGGAGCTGTTTTTT. It codes for CASLRGGTGELFF.

This clone is medium-sized within its sample. The V call is TRBV10-3, the J call TRBJ1-1; D might be TRBD1 (5 bases). V dropped 4 bases and J dropped 2 bases, with 8 bases sitting between them. CDR1 is ENHRY and CDR2 is SYGVKD in the germline V gene. This CDR3 is 13 amino acids long. In DNA form, the CDR3 reads TGTGCCATCAGTGGTCAGGGTAACACTGAAGCTTTCTTT. Amino acid sequence: CAISGQGNTEAFF.

The J gene is TRBJ2-1, the V gene TRBV7-3; no reliable D call. Germline CDR1 reads SGHTA; CDR2 reads FQGTGA. Trimming left V 4 bases short and J 9 bases short, with 10 bases between. CDR3 length: 12 amino acids. The CDR3 loop is CASSSPGSEQFF. The CDR3 DNA is TGTGCCAGCAGCTCCCCCGGCAGTGAGCAGTTCTTC.

In its sample, this clone was seen once. The J gene is TRBJ1-2, the V gene TRBV7-9; D possibly corresponds to TRBD1 (6 bases). The CDR3 totals 13 residues. Per the germline V gene, CDR1 is SEHNR and CDR2 is FQNEAQ (reference sequence). V was pared by 6 bases and J by 8 bases, with 16 bases between. This CDR3 reads CASSNRQEGGYTF. CDR3 bases: TGTGCCAGCAGTAACCGACAGGAGGGCGGCTACACCTTC.

In the case of this clone: One end of the junction is discordant with germline, which a read error may explain. In the same sample, other DNA sequences code for this CDR3. The genes are TRBV28 and TRBJ1-2, with TRBD1 identical over 9 bases. The CDR3 is made up of 12 amino acids. Germline lookup yields CDR1 MDHEN and CDR2 SYDVKM. CDR3 in amino acids: CASGQGRLSYTF. The CDR3 coding sequence is TGCGCCAGTGGACAGGGGAGGCTGAGCTACACCTTC.

The CDR3, as DNA: TGTGCCTGGAGTGTACTTAGGTCCGGGGAGCTGTTTTTT. It is translated as CAWSVLRSGELFF. V and J are TRBV30 and TRBJ2-2, with unresolved D. The CDR3 is 13 amino acids. Trimming removed 0 bases from V and 6 bases from J, with 8 bases in between. CDR1 is GTSNPN, CDR2 SVGIG, per germline (reference sequence).

The J gene is TRBJ1-6, the V gene TRBV25-1; 9 nucleotides agree with TRBD1. The CDR3 covers 14 residues. The germline V gene encodes CDR1 MGHDK and CDR2 SYGVNS. V shed 4 bases, J shed 10 bases, and the junction held 5 bases outside the gene matches. The CDR3 region is CASSGLGQGSPLHF. The CDR3 nucleotides are TGTGCCAGCAGTGGCTTGGGACAGGGATCACCCCTCCACTTT.

The chain couples TRBV21-1 to TRBJ1-2; the table gives TRBD1 as D, unverified against the DNA. TRBV21-1 is assigned pseudogene status. The CDR3 length is 14 residues. The CDR3 sequence is CASSKEDSRYGYTF. CDR3 nucleotides: TGTGCCAGCAGCAAAGAGGACAGCCGCTATGGCTACACCTTC.

The chain couples TRBV21-1 to TRBJ1-2; the table's D call, TRBD1, has no DNA check behind it. TRBV21-1 is labeled a pseudogene. The CDR3 has 15 amino acids. CDR3 amino acids: CANWTGGLRNYGYTF. CDR3 DNA: TGTGCCAATTGGACAGGGGGCTTACGAAACTATGGCTACACCTTC.

The chain carries TRBV5-1 and TRBJ2-1; possible D gene TRBD2, 7 bases. Germline-derived CDR1 and CDR2 are SGHRS and YFSETQ. CDR3 length equals 15 residues. Trimming shortened V by 7 bases and J by 0 bases, and 14 bases separated the two germline ends. The CDR3 is CASGTGGGSYNEQFF. CDR3 nucleotides: TGCGCCAGCGGAACGGGGGGCGGCTCCTACAATGAGCAGTTCTTC.

The V call is TRBV6-5, the J call TRBJ2-2; D ambiguous. CDR3 size: 15 residues. The germline V and J ends were trimmed by 0 bases and 2 bases, with 7 bases remaining between them. Germline lookup yields CDR1 MNHEY and CDR2 SVGAGI. For the CDR3, the DNA is TGTGCCAGCAGTTACTCGGGCAAAAACACCGGGGAGCTGTTTTTT. Amino acid sequence: CASSYSGKNTGELFF.

The chain has TRBV6-1 and TRBJ1-2; D is perhaps TRBD1 (5 bases). Deletions cut 7 bases from V and 4 bases from J, with 19 bases between. Per the germline V gene, CDR1 is MNHNS and CDR2 is SASEGT. This CDR3 region has 15 residues. The chain's CDR3 is CASTFTWDGIYGYTF. The CDR3 nucleotides read TGTGCCAGCACCTTCACCTGGGACGGAATCTATGGCTACACCTTC.

This chain uses TRBV2 with TRBJ2-4; D might be TRBD2 (6 bases). The V and J ends lost 11 bases and 0 bases respectively, with 14 bases between them. The CDR3 runs 14 residues. The V gene's germline CDR1 is SNHLY and CDR2 FYNNEI. For the CDR3, the DNA is TGTGCCTATGCGCCGGGGGTAGCCAAAAACATTCAGTACTTC. Translating it yields CAYAPGVAKNIQYF.

The chain uses TRBV29-1 and TRBJ1-1; 7 nucleotides match TRBD1. J was trimmed by 3 bases and V by 8 bases; bases with no gene match: 9. This CDR3 spans 13 amino acids. The germline CDR1 and CDR2 sequences are SQVTM and ANQGSEA. The CDR3 region has the DNA TGCAGCTTCAACAGGGGAGGACACACTGAAGCTTTCTTT. Its protein is CSFNRGGHTEAFF. The variable domain in full, completed from reference TRBV29-1 and TRBJ1-1, reads SAVISQKPSRDICQRGTSLTIQCQVDSQVTMMFWYRQQPGQSLTLIATANQGSEATYESGFVIDKFPISRPNLTFSTLTVSNMSPEDSSIYLCSFNRGGHTEAFFGQGTRLTVV.

The genes are TRBV5-4 and TRBJ2-5; 12 bases align to TRBD1. The CDR3 consists of 16 residues. Trimming took 5 bases from V and 4 from J; bases not matched to a gene: 9. Germline V gene sequence: CDR1 SGHNT, CDR2 YYREEE (reference sequence). The CDR3 sequence is CASRKRDRGHRETQYF. The CDR3 nucleotides read TGTGCCAGCAGGAAGAGGGACAGGGGGCATCGAGAGACCCAGTACTTC. Full variable domain (outside the CDR3, taken from reference TRBV5-4 and TRBJ2-5): ETGVTQSPTHLIKTRGQQVTLRCSSQSGHNTVSWYQQALGQGPQFIFQYYREEENGRGNFPPRFSGLQFPNYSSELNVNALELDDSALYLCASRKRDRGHRETQYFGPGTRLLVL.

This chain uses TRBV6-5 with TRBJ2-4; 7 positions match TRBD1. Germline CDR1 and CDR2: MNHEY and SVGAGI. Trimming removed 6 bases from V and 7 bases from J; junction bases left unmatched: 6. This CDR3 has 13 amino acids. The CDR3 bases are TGTGCCAGCAGCACACAGGGGATGAACATTCAGTACTTC. It is translated as CASSTQGMNIQYF.

The J gene is TRBJ1-1, the V gene TRBV5-1; no definite D call. The germline V gene has CDR1 SGHRS and CDR2 YFSETQ. Trimming took 1 base from V and 5 from J, leaving 12 bases between them. The CDR3 has 14 residues. The CDR3 loop reads CASSLWGSETEAFF. Here the CDR3 DNA reads TGCGCCAGCAGCTTGTGGGGATCGGAGACTGAAGCTTTCTTT.

The chain employs TRBV2 and TRBJ1-1; D is unresolved. This CDR3 comprises 13 residues. The V gene lost 8 bases and the J gene lost 0 bases, with 10 bases spanning the gap. The germline V gene has CDR1 SNHLY and CDR2 FYNNEI. As DNA, the CDR3 is TGTGCCAGCGGGTCCAAGTTGAACACTGAAGCTTTCTTT. Translated, it gives CASGSKLNTEAFF.

This chain connects TRBV6-5 to TRBJ2-1; D might be TRBD1 (6 bases). The CDR3 spans 13 residues. V was shortened by 2 bases and J by 10 bases, with 12 bases between the two germline ends. The V gene's germline CDR1 is MNHEY and CDR2 SVGAGI. This chain's CDR3 is CASSYRTEKEQFF. For the CDR3, the DNA is TGTGCCAGCAGTTACAGGACAGAGAAAGAGCAGTTCTTC.

The rearrangement uses TRBV2 and TRBJ1-1; 8 nucleotides agree with TRBD1. V lost 11 bases and J lost 5; bases outside the gene matches: 7. The CDR3 runs 12 residues. Germline V gene lookup returns CDR1 SNHLY and CDR2 FYNNEI. The CDR3 nucleotides are TGTGCCTCTGGCAGGGGGCGGACTGAAGCTTTCTTT. Encoded protein: CASGRGRTEAFF.